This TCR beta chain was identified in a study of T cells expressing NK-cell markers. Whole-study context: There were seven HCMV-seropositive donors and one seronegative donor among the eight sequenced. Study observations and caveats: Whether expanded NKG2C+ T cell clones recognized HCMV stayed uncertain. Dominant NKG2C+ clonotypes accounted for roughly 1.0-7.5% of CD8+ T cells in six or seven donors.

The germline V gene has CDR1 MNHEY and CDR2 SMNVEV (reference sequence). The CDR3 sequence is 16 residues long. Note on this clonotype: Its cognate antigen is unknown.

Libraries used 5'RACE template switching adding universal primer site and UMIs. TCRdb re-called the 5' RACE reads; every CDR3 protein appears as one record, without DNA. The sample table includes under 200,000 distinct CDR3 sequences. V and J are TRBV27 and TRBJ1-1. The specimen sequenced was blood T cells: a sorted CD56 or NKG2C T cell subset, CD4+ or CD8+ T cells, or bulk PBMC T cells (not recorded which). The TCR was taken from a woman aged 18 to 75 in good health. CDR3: CASSLEGTGYNTEAFF.